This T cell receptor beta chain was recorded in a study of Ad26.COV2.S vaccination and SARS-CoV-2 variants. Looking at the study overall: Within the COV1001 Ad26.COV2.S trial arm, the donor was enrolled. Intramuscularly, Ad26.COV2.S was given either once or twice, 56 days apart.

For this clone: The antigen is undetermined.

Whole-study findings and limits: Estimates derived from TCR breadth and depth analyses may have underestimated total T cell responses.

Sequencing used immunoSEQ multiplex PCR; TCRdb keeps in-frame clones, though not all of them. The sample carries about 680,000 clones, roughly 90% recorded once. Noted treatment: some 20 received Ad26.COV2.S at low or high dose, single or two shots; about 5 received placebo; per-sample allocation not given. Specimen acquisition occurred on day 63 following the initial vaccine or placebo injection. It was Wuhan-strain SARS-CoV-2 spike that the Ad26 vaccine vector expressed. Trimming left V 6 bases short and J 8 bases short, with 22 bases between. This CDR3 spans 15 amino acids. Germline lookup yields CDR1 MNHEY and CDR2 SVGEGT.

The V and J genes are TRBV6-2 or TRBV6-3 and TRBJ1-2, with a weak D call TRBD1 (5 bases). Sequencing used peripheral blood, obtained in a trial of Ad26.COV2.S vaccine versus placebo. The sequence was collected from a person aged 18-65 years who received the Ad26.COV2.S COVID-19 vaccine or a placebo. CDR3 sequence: CASSRLGPTPGGYTF. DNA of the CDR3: TGTGCCAGCAGCCGATTGGGACCGACCCCTGGGGGCTACACCTTC.